Listed here is a single TCR beta chain. The record originates from a study of blood T cells in healthy people across ages. V lost 0 bases and J lost 1; bases outside the gene matches: 5. The CDR3 is 16 amino acids. In germline, CDR1 is LGHNA, CDR2 YNFKEQ. Through a sample-barcoded 5' primer and a J-beta primer mix, a second PCR was run for roughly 6 to 11 cycles. Each CDR3 protein is one row after TCRdb ran MiXCR on the 5' RACE reads. The profile shows 790,000 or so distinct CDR3 sequences, about 56% of them singletons. The origin of this receptor is a man aged 35 to 55 in good health. V gene TRBV4-2 combines with J gene TRBJ1-2; TRBD1 matches at 7 bases. The sample consisted of blood. CDR3 coding DNA: TGTGCCAGCAGCCAAGACTGGGACAGCATTAACTATGGCTACACCTTC. Its translation is CASSQDWDSINYGYTF.